This TCR beta chain was documented in a study of cytomegalovirus exposure and HLA in healthy donors. This PCR relied on a set of 60 Vbeta primers and 13 Jbeta primers. TCRdb's copy holds only in-frame clones and misses some; the assay was immunoSEQ multiplex PCR. The table has a few hundred thousand clones, around nine tenths seen once; the top ten hold about 1.8%. The CDR3 is 16 residues long. From germline, CDR1 is MGHRA and CDR2 YSYEKL. V was trimmed by 4 bases and J by 5 bases, leaving 19 bases between them. The sample consisted of PBMCs. This sequence originates from a girl aged 2 to 10 in good health and CMV-seronegative. This chain joins TRBV4-1 and TRBJ2-3; D is possibly TRBD1 (5 bases). The CDR3 DNA is TGCGCCAGCAGCCCTATCGTGGGCAGGGTCATAGATACGCAGTATTTT. This codes for CASSPIVGRVIDTQYF.